These T cell receptor beta chains were read from a single sample in a study of a mutant IDH1 vaccine in newly diagnosed glioma. For these receptors, no antigen is known. Using immunoSEQ multiplex PCR, the repertoire was profiled, and TCRdb retains in-frame clones only, with some absent. The sample shows 40,000 to 50,000 clones, about 76% of them seen only once. Specimen: PBMCs, collected from a glioma patient whose treatment included an IDH1 peptide vaccine. These receptors came from a man aged 50 to 59 with glioma. Both conserved end residues are part of each CDR3. D genes are given only for firm matches. Clone size is stated in some rows and not others, as once, few, many or a class when expanded.

j_gene: TRBJ1-3
d_gene: TRBD1
v_gene: TRBV7-2
abundance: -
CDR3nt: TGTGCCAGCAGTCCCGACAGGGGGCTTGGAAACACCATATATTTT
CDR3aa: CASSPDRGLGNTIYF

j_gene: TRBJ1-6
d_gene: -
v_gene: TRBV4-2
abundance: -
CDR3nt: TGTGCCAGCAGCCAAGACACCACCGCCCATTCACCCCTCCACTTT
CDR3aa: CASSQDTTAHSPLHF

j_gene: TRBJ1-1
d_gene: TRBD1
v_gene: TRBV2
abundance: -
CDR3nt: TGTGCCAGCAGCACAGGGGGCGACACTGAAGCTTTCTTT
CDR3aa: CASSTGGDTEAFF

j_gene: TRBJ1-2
d_gene: -
v_gene: TRBV25-1
abundance: -
CDR3nt: TGTGCCAGCAGTGAACGGGTCTGGGGGCGAGGAGGCTACACCTTC
CDR3aa: CASSERVWGRGGYTF

j_gene: TRBJ2-3
d_gene: TRBD2
v_gene: TRBV5-4
abundance: -
CDR3nt: TGTGCCAGCAGCAAGACTAGCGGGGGGGCGATAGATACGCAGTATTTT
CDR3aa: CASSKTSGGAIDTQYF

j_gene: TRBJ2-2
d_gene: TRBD1
v_gene: TRBV5-6
abundance: -
CDR3nt: TGTGCCAGCAGCTTAACAGGGGTGAACACCGGGGAGCTGTTTTTT
CDR3aa: CASSLTGVNTGELFF

j_gene: TRBJ1-4
d_gene: TRBD1
v_gene: TRBV4-3
abundance: -
CDR3nt: TGCGCCAGCAGCCAAGACTACAGGGGACTAACTAATGAAAAACTGTTTTTT
CDR3aa: CASSQDYRGLTNEKLFF

j_gene: TRBJ1-1
d_gene: -
v_gene: TRBV2
abundance: -
CDR3nt: TGTGCCAGCACGCAGCGGCGGGACACTGAAGCTTTCTTT
CDR3aa: CASTQRRDTEAFF

j_gene: TRBJ2-1
d_gene: -
v_gene: TRBV10-3
abundance: few
CDR3nt: TGTGCCATCAGCTCAGGGGATTACTCCTACAATGAGCAGTTCTTC
CDR3aa: CAISSGDYSYNEQFF

j_gene: TRBJ2-3
d_gene: -
v_gene: TRBV14
abundance: -
CDR3nt: TGTGCCAGCAGCCAAGGCTGGACAGCTAGAGATACGCAGTATTTT
CDR3aa: CASSQGWTARDTQYF

j_gene: TRBJ1-3
d_gene: -
v_gene: TRBV10-3
abundance: -
CDR3nt: TGTGCCACCAAGGAGAGCTCTGGAAACACCATATATTTT
CDR3aa: CATKESSGNTIYF

j_gene: TRBJ1-5
d_gene: -
v_gene: TRBV4-2
abundance: -
CDR3nt: TGTGCCAGCAGCCAAGGCCAGGGTGGTCAGCCCCAGCATTTT
CDR3aa: CASSQGQGGQPQHF

j_gene: TRBJ2-7
d_gene: TRBD1
v_gene: TRBV5-1
abundance: -
CDR3nt: TGCGCCAGCAGCCGGACAGGCAGGGCCGAGCAGTACTTC
CDR3aa: CASSRTGRAEQYF

j_gene: TRBJ1-1
d_gene: TRBD1
v_gene: TRBV30
abundance: -
CDR3nt: TGTGCCTGGAGGGGACAGCCAGGTGTAGGAGCTTTCTTT
CDR3aa: CAWRGQPGVGAFF

j_gene: TRBJ2-3
d_gene: -
v_gene: TRBV7-2
abundance: -
CDR3nt: TGTGCCAGCAGCTTACAGTCTACTCGGGGACGAGATACGCAGTATTTT
CDR3aa: CASSLQSTRGRDTQYF

j_gene: TRBJ2-7
d_gene: -
v_gene: TRBV10-3
abundance: -
CDR3nt: TGTGCCATCAGTGTGACTGCCGAGCAGTACTTC
CDR3aa: CAISVTAEQYF

j_gene: TRBJ1-1
d_gene: -
v_gene: TRBV6-6
abundance: -
CDR3nt: TGTGCCAGCAGGCCTACAGGGTCCACTGAAGCTTTCTTT
CDR3aa: CASRPTGSTEAFF

j_gene: TRBJ2-3
d_gene: TRBD2
v_gene: TRBV6-5
abundance: -
CDR3nt: TGTGCCAGCAATCGAGCGGGGGGCGGGTATGATACGCAGTATTTT
CDR3aa: CASNRAGGGYDTQYF

j_gene: TRBJ2-7
d_gene: -
v_gene: TRBV27
abundance: -
CDR3nt: TGTGCCAGCAGTTTTGAGAGCTCCTACGAGCAGTACTTC
CDR3aa: CASSFESSYEQYF

j_gene: TRBJ1-2
d_gene: -
v_gene: TRBV11-2
abundance: -
CDR3nt: TGTGCCAGCAGCCAAGAAGCCGAGACCAACTATGGCTACACCTTC
CDR3aa: CASSQEAETNYGYTF

j_gene: TRBJ1-1
d_gene: -
v_gene: TRBV2
abundance: -
CDR3nt: TGTGCCAGCAGTGAGATCCAGGAAGCTGAAGCTTTCTTT
CDR3aa: CASSEIQEAEAFF

j_gene: TRBJ1-5
d_gene: -
v_gene: TRBV19
abundance: -
CDR3nt: TGTGCCAGTGCGGTAGGGTACCGGGGCAATCAGCCCCAGCATTTT
CDR3aa: CASAVGYRGNQPQHF

j_gene: TRBJ1-1
d_gene: TRBD1
v_gene: TRBV6-6
abundance: -
CDR3nt: TGTGCCAGCAGTGCCGCCAGGGGGTTGAACACTGAAGCTTTCTTT
CDR3aa: CASSAARGLNTEAFF

j_gene: TRBJ2-5
d_gene: TRBD2
v_gene: TRBV5-8
abundance: -
CDR3nt: TGTGCCAGCAGCCCTGGACTAGCGGGGGGGCCGGGAGAGACCCAGTACTTC
CDR3aa: CASSPGLAGGPGETQYF

j_gene: TRBJ2-7
d_gene: -
v_gene: TRBV7-2
abundance: once
CDR3nt: TGTGCCAGCAGCTTAGGACAGGCTAGCTCCTACGAGCAGTACTTC
CDR3aa: CASSLGQASSYEQYF

j_gene: TRBJ1-4
d_gene: TRBD1
v_gene: TRBV10-1
abundance: -
CDR3nt: TGCGCCAGCAGTGAGCGGGGACAGGCGCTAAATGAAAAACTGTTTTTT
CDR3aa: CASSERGQALNEKLFF

j_gene: TRBJ2-3
d_gene: -
v_gene: TRBV7-2
abundance: -
CDR3nt: TGTGCTGCCGGGGCTAGCACAGATACGCAGTATTTT
CDR3aa: CAAGASTDTQYF

j_gene: TRBJ2-7
d_gene: TRBD1
v_gene: TRBV6-5
abundance: -
CDR3nt: TGTGCCAGCAGTTATGGGACAGGAGCCTACGAGCAGTACTTC
CDR3aa: CASSYGTGAYEQYF

j_gene: TRBJ1-1
d_gene: -
v_gene: TRBV6-5
abundance: -
CDR3nt: TGTGCCAGCAGGGGTGCAGGGACTGAAGCTTTCTTT
CDR3aa: CASRGAGTEAFF

j_gene: TRBJ2-2
d_gene: -
v_gene: TRBV7-7
abundance: -
CDR3nt: TGTGCTAGCAGCTTAACTAAGAACACCGGGGAGCTGTTTTTT
CDR3aa: CASSLTKNTGELFF

j_gene: TRBJ2-7
d_gene: -
v_gene: TRBV27
abundance: -
CDR3nt: TGTGCCAGCAGTTTAGGGGGGTCCGACGAGCAGTACTTC
CDR3aa: CASSLGGSDEQYF

j_gene: TRBJ2-6
d_gene: -
v_gene: TRBV5-5
abundance: -
CDR3nt: TGTGCCAGCAGCTACGGGACGTTTCCCTCTGGGGCCAACGTCCTGACTTTC
CDR3aa: CASSYGTFPSGANVLTF

j_gene: TRBJ1-2
d_gene: -
v_gene: TRBV5-4
abundance: -
CDR3nt: TGTGCCAGCAGCTTAACTGGGCGGGGCTACACCTTC
CDR3aa: CASSLTGRGYTF

j_gene: TRBJ2-7
d_gene: -
v_gene: TRBV5-6
abundance: -
CDR3nt: TGTGCCAGCAGCCCCGGGAGCTACGAGCAGTACTTC
CDR3aa: CASSPGSYEQYF

j_gene: TRBJ1-4
d_gene: -
v_gene: TRBV16
abundance: -
CDR3nt: TGTGCCAGCAGCGAGACGGGCGAAAAACTGTTTTTT
CDR3aa: CASSETGEKLFF

j_gene: TRBJ2-7
d_gene: TRBD1
v_gene: TRBV15
abundance: -
CDR3nt: TGTGCCACCAGCAGAGATCGGACAGGTGCTCTCTACGAGCAGTACTTC
CDR3aa: CATSRDRTGALYEQYF

j_gene: TRBJ1-5
d_gene: TRBD1
v_gene: TRBV30
abundance: few
CDR3nt: TGTGCCTGGAGCCGACAGGGGCGAGGTCAGCCCCAGCATTTT
CDR3aa: CAWSRQGRGQPQHF

j_gene: TRBJ1-1
d_gene: -
v_gene: TRBV2
abundance: -
CDR3nt: TGTGCCAGCACCCAAGGGGAGAACACTGAAGCTTTCTTT
CDR3aa: CASTQGENTEAFF

j_gene: TRBJ1-1
d_gene: -
v_gene: TRBV2
abundance: -
CDR3nt: TGTGCCAGCAGTGAAACAGTTTTGAACACTGAAGCTTTCTTT
CDR3aa: CASSETVLNTEAFF

j_gene: TRBJ2-4
d_gene: TRBD2
v_gene: TRBV5-4
abundance: once
CDR3nt: TGTGCCAGCAGCAATAGCGGGGGGCTAGCCAAAAACATTCAGTACTTC
CDR3aa: CASSNSGGLAKNIQYF

j_gene: TRBJ2-1
d_gene: -
v_gene: TRBV27
abundance: -
CDR3nt: TGTGCCAGCAGTTTGAGGGATCATCCAGACAATGAGCAGTTCTTC
CDR3aa: CASSLRDHPDNEQFF

j_gene: TRBJ2-7
d_gene: -
v_gene: TRBV9
abundance: -
CDR3nt: TGTGCCAGCAGCGTAGCTCCAGGGGGGATTCCCTACGAGCAGTACTTC
CDR3aa: CASSVAPGGIPYEQYF